This T cell receptor (beta chain) was captured in a study of OX40 agonist ivuxolimab in advanced cancers. TCRdb's copy holds only in-frame clones and misses some; the assay was immunoSEQ multiplex PCR. The sample carries 25,000 to 35,000 clones, 74% recorded once. Germline lookup yields CDR1 MNHEY and CDR2 SMNVEV (reference sequence). Germline trimming cut 2 bases from V and 7 bases from J; bases unmatched to any gene: 3. The length of the CDR3 is 13 residues. J is TRBJ1-2 and V is TRBV27; 8 positions match TRBD1. The clonotype originates from an adult with an advanced solid tumor such as melanoma, head and neck, liver or kidney cancer. The sequences come from CD4+ or CD8+ T cells sorted from blood, collected in a trial of the OX40 agonist ivuxolimab. This CDR3 reads CASSLTGGIGYTF. The CDR3 DNA sequence: TGTGCCAGCAGTTTAACAGGGGGTATTGGCTACACCTTC.